The 11 T cell receptor beta chains below were found in one sample sequenced in a study of blood T cell repertoires in COVID-19. TCRdb's table, derived via immunoSEQ multiplex PCR, lists solely in-frame clones and lacks some. The sample lists more than 150,000 clones, 81% seen once, with 12% in the top ten. Source material: peripheral blood. Every receptor here comes from a woman older than 75 with COVID-19, enrolled during active disease.

The chain is built from TRBV18 and TRBJ2-7; a possible D gene is TRBD1 (5 bases). The CDR3 runs 16 residues. V was clipped by 2 bases and J by 1 base, with 15 bases between them. The germline V gene encodes CDR1 KGHSH and CDR2 LQKENI. The CDR3 coding sequence is TGTGCCAGCTCACCAAGAAGGGGCGCACTGTCCTACGAGCAGTACTTC. Its translation: CASSPRRGALSYEQYF.

Only a few counts were recorded for this clone. CDR3 loop: CASSQRGGAPNEKLFF. CDR3 in DNA: TGCGCCAGCAGCCAAAGGGGGGGGGCGCCTAATGAAAAACTGTTTTTT. The rearrangement joins TRBV4-3 to TRBJ1-4; possibly TRBD1 for D (6 bases). V lost 2 bases and J 3 bases, leaving 13 bases between the germline ends. Germline V gives CDR1 LGHNA, CDR2 YSLEER. The length of the CDR3 is 16 residues.

The rearrangement links TRBV28 to TRBJ1-6; TRBD1 is a possible D gene (5 bases). Germline CDR1 reads MDHEN; CDR2 reads SYDVKM. Trimming took 5 bases from V and 0 from J, leaving 14 bases between them. The CDR3 is 17 residues long. In DNA form, the CDR3 reads TGTGCCAGCAGTGGGGCGACGGAAAGCTCCTATAATTCACCCCTCCACTTT. Translated, it gives CASSGATESSYNSPLHF.

This rearrangement joins TRBV2 to TRBJ1-5, with 8 bases fitting TRBD1. J gave up 5 bases and V 5 bases, and 8 bases lay outside the gene matches. The CDR3 spans 15 residues. Germline V gene lookup returns CDR1 SNHLY and CDR2 FYNNEI. The CDR3 here is CASSLSGQGDQPQHF. CDR3 bases: TGTGCCAGCAGTCTTTCCGGACAGGGCGATCAGCCCCAGCATTTT.

The rearrangement links TRBV6-5 to TRBJ2-3, with TRBD1 matching over 11 bases. The germline V gene has CDR1 MNHEY and CDR2 SVGAGI. With V trimmed by 6 bases and J by 4 bases, 6 bases remained unmatched. This CDR3 region has 15 residues. The CDR3 DNA follows: TGTGCCAGCAGCTCCGGGACAGGGGGACCAGATACGCAGTATTTT. Residues: CASSSGTGGPDTQYF.

For this clone: The junction shows a germline mismatch at one end, possibly a read error. V is TRBV28 and J is TRBJ1-2; 7 nucleotides agree with TRBD1. This CDR3 has 11 amino acids. The V gene's germline CDR1 is MDHEN and CDR2 SYDVKM. CDR3 loop: CASSLGTVYAF. Here the CDR3 DNA reads TGTGCCAGCAGTTTAGGGACAGTCTATGCCTTC.

The V call is TRBV11-2, the J call TRBJ2-5, with 14 bases lining up with TRBD2. From germline, CDR1 is SGHAT and CDR2 FQNNGV. The CDR3 runs to 16 residues. J gave up 5 bases and V 3 bases, and 5 bases lay outside the gene matches. The CDR3 coding sequence is TGTGCCAGCAGCTTGACGACTAGCGGGAGGGTTGAGACCCAGTACTTC. Translation: CASSLTTSGRVETQYF.

The genes are TRBV3-1 (or the pseudogene TRBV3-2) and TRBJ2-3; 7 positions agree with TRBD1. Trimming at V came to 3 bases and at J to 0 bases, leaving 6 bases not matched to a gene. This CDR3 spans 16 amino acids. The germline CDR1 and CDR2 sequences are LGHDT and YNNKEL (reference sequence). The CDR3 loop reads CASSHGQVPSTDTQYF. CDR3 coding DNA: TGTGCCAGCAGCCATGGACAGGTTCCTAGCACAGATACGCAGTATTTT.

This clone has more than one count but fewer than ten. The chain is built from TRBV2 and TRBJ1-1; D is possibly TRBD1 (5 bases). CDR3 length equals 13 residues. Germline-derived CDR1 and CDR2 are SNHLY and FYNNEI. V lost 6 bases, J lost 5 bases, and 13 bases lay in between. CDR3 in amino acids: CASRAWGRTEAFF. The CDR3 DNA reads TGTGCCAGCAGGGCGTGGGGGAGGACTGAAGCTTTCTTT.

This rearrangement joins TRBV5-1 to TRBJ2-5; 9 positions match TRBD2. The CDR3 extends over 14 amino acids. CDR1 and CDR2 (germline): SGHRS, YFSETQ. With 2 bases clipped from V and 5 bases from J, the junction kept 4 bases outside the gene matches. The CDR3 is CASSFGTSRETQYF. In DNA, the CDR3 is TGCGCCAGCAGCTTTGGGACTAGCCGTGAGACCCAGTACTTC.

V is TRBV27 and J is TRBJ1-6, with D possibly being TRBD1 (5 bases). V dropped 2 bases and J dropped 7 bases, with 9 bases sitting between them. Germline-derived CDR1 and CDR2 are MNHEY and SMNVEV (reference sequence). The CDR3 runs to 14 residues. DNA for the CDR3: TGTGCCAGCAGTTTAAGGGGTCCCAATTCACCCCTCCACTTT. It encodes CASSLRGPNSPLHF.